One and the same sample provided the 25 T cell receptor beta chains below, sequenced in a study of Graves' ophthalmopathy and Graves' hyperthyroidism. RNA transcripts were the source from which TCR beta CDR3 regions were amplified. HTBI primers were used in a first-round RT-PCR, which preceded a second-round multiplex PCR. Each CDR3 protein is one row after TCRdb ran MiXCR on the multiplex PCR reads. The sample lists about 210,000 distinct CDR3 sequences, just under 30% occurring once. What was sequenced was peripheral blood. The receptors were sampled from a middle-aged man with Graves' ophthalmopathy.

CDR3 in DNA: TGTGCCAGCAGCTCATCGACTAGCGGGAACTACGAGCAGTACTTC. Encoded protein: CASSSSTSGNYEQYF. The rearrangement joins TRBV7-8 to TRBJ2-7; TRBD2 agrees at 11 bases. The trim removed 4 bases at V and 3 bases at J, leaving 5 bases unmatched. The CDR3 sequence is 15 residues long. Germline CDR1 and CDR2: SGHVS and FQNEAQ. Full variable domain (outside the CDR3, taken from reference TRBV7-8 and TRBJ2-7): GAGVSQSPRYKVAKRGQDVALRCDPISGHVSLFWYQQALGQGPEFLTYFQNEAQLDKSGLPSDRFFAERPEGSVSTLKIQRTQQEDSAVYLCASSSSTSGNYEQYFGPGTRLTVT.

This chain uses TRBV27 with TRBJ2-7; perhaps TRBD1 as D (6 bases). The CDR3 has 13 residues. Germline lookup yields CDR1 MNHEY and CDR2 SMNVEV (reference sequence). The V and J ends lost 5 bases and 6 bases respectively, with 14 bases between them. The CDR3 DNA follows: TGTGCCAGCAGTCCTTTTGAAGGGGGCGAGCAGTACTTC. This codes for CASSPFEGGEQYF.

The sample holds many counts of this clonotype. The chain couples TRBV20-1 to TRBJ2-5, with 9 bases fitting TRBD2. The length of the CDR3 is 14 residues. Germline V lookup: CDR1 DFQATT, CDR2 SNEGSKA (reference sequence). The V gene end was trimmed by 2 bases and the J gene end by 4 bases; junction bases not matched to a gene: 5. The CDR3 DNA follows: TGCAGTGCTAGACCTACTAGCGGGTTAGAGACCCAGTACTTC. Encoded protein: CSARPTSGLETQYF.

This chain links TRBV10-3 with TRBJ1-2; 9 bases map to TRBD1. The germline gives CDR1 ENHRY, CDR2 SYGVKD. V gave up 2 bases and J gave up 0 bases; unmatched junction bases: 4. This CDR3 is 16 amino acids long. CDR3 in DNA: TGTGCCATCAGTGAGGCGGGACAGGGAGCTAACTATGGCTACACCTTC. Protein product: CAISEAGQGANYGYTF.

The chain employs TRBV6-1 and TRBJ1-6; D is ambiguous. Between the trimmed V and J ends, which lost 5 bases and 7 bases, there was a span of 12 bases. CDR1 MNHNS and CDR2 SASEGT come from the germline V gene. The CDR3 sequence is 14 residues long. In nucleotides, the CDR3 is TGTGCCAGCAGTCAAGGACGGATAAATTCACCCCTCCACTTT. Translated, it gives CASSQGRINSPLHF.

The chain is built from TRBV6-1 and TRBJ1-1; 10 bases align to TRBD1. This CDR3 is built from 13 residues. Unmatched junction bases numbered 4, after V lost 6 bases and J lost 6 bases. Germline loops: CDR1 MNHNS, CDR2 SASEGT. The CDR3 DNA reads TGTGCCAGCAGCGTTGACAGGGGGCCTGAAGCTTTCTTT. This codes for CASSVDRGPEAFF.

This clonotype was observed many times. V and J are TRBV4-1 and TRBJ2-5; no reliable D call. V lost 2 bases, J lost 5 bases, and 15 bases lay in between. The V gene's germline CDR1 is MGHRA and CDR2 YSYEKL. There are 15 residues in the CDR3. The CDR3 DNA sequence: TGCGCCAGCAGCCAACCCCGTAGTCACTCGGAGACCCAGTACTTC. It encodes CASSQPRSHSETQYF.

This clonotype was counted many times. V usage is TRBV6-5 and J usage is TRBJ1-1; D perhaps matches TRBD1 (5 bases). The CDR3 consists of 13 residues. Trimming removed 4 bases at V and 5 bases at J, with 11 bases between. Germline assignment: CDR1 MNHEY and CDR2 SVGAGI. The CDR3 sequence is CASSFTGVTEAFF. CDR3 in DNA: TGTGCCAGCAGTTTCACAGGAGTAACTGAAGCTTTCTTT.

The chain joins TRBV6-5 to TRBJ2-2; 12 bases are a match to TRBD1. Unmatched junction bases numbered 2, after V lost 2 bases and J lost 4 bases. This CDR3 is built from 16 residues. Germline values: CDR1 MNHEY, CDR2 SVGAGI. This CDR3 reads CASSYPGQGATGELFF. The CDR3 region has the DNA TGTGCCAGCAGTTACCCGGGACAGGGGGCCACCGGGGAGCTGTTTTTT.

This clonotype was detected many times. The chain links TRBV4-3 to TRBJ2-5; perhaps TRBD2 as D (5 bases). V dropped 0 bases and J dropped 2 bases, with 13 bases sitting between them. This CDR3 is built from 16 residues. Germline CDR1 and CDR2: LGHNA and YSLEER. The CDR3 sequence: CASSQDGMGRQETQYF. CDR3 nucleotide sequence: TGCGCCAGCAGCCAAGACGGGATGGGTCGACAAGAGACCCAGTACTTC.

This clonotype was counted ten times or more. This sequence joins TRBV6-2 or TRBV6-3 and TRBJ2-7; D is ambiguous. CDR1 is MNHEY, CDR2 SVGEGT, per germline. This CDR3 region has 13 residues. Between the trimmed V and J ends, which lost 4 bases and 6 bases, there was a span of 13 bases. The CDR3 DNA is TGTGCCAGCAGTTTCCCCAACCGTCGCGAGCAGTACTTC. As protein: CASSFPNRREQYF.

The chain has TRBV12-3 or TRBV12-4 and TRBJ2-7; 9 nucleotides align to TRBD1. The J call may be mistaken, given a closer DNA end match to TRBJ2-1. The length of the CDR3 is 14 residues. This CDR3 is CASSIYRDRDHQFF. DNA for the CDR3: TGTGCCAGCAGTATCTACCGGGACAGGGATCACCAGTTCTTC.

This clonotype has a single count. The chain uses TRBV27 and TRBJ1-1; no definite D call. Trimming left V 2 bases short and J 1 base short, with 11 bases between. Germline V gene sequence: CDR1 MNHEY, CDR2 SMNVEV (reference sequence). This CDR3 spans 15 amino acids. In nucleotides, the CDR3 is TGTGCCAGCAGTTTAATCAGGACTAGGAACACTGAAGCTTTCTTT. Protein: CASSLIRTRNTEAFF.

The CDR3 DNA reads as TGTGCCAGCAGTTACGAGCCAGGGGTCTACGAGCAGTACTTC. Translating it yields CASSYEPGVYEQYF. The J gene is TRBJ2-7, the V gene TRBV6-2 or TRBV6-3; D possibly corresponds to TRBD1 (6 bases). Trimming stripped 2 bases from V and 3 bases from J, with 11 bases between. The CDR3 contains 14 residues. Per germline, CDR1 MNHEY and CDR2 SVGEGT.

This clonotype was detected many times. V and J are TRBV4-1 and TRBJ1-5; unclear D gene. V was trimmed by 4 bases and J by 6 bases, leaving 10 bases between them. CDR3 length equals 13 residues. The germline V gene has CDR1 MGHRA and CDR2 YSYEKL. The CDR3 DNA is TGCGCCAGCAGCCTAAAAAACGGTCAGCCCCAGCATTTT. It is translated as CASSLKNGQPQHF.

This clonotype was observed at least ten times. V usage is TRBV4-1 and J usage is TRBJ2-4; possible D gene TRBD1, 6 bases. The V end lost 6 bases, the J end lost 6 bases, and 15 bases lay between the germline ends. This CDR3 is built from 14 residues. Per germline, CDR1 MGHRA and CDR2 YSYEKL. Here the CDR3 reads CASRRTGYGNIQYF. For the CDR3, the DNA is TGCGCCAGCAGACGAACAGGGTACGGAAACATTCAGTACTTC.

V is TRBV6-2 or TRBV6-3 and J is TRBJ2-7, with D unclear. There are 18 residues in the CDR3. V shed 6 bases and J shed 2 bases, with 26 bases lying between them. CDR1 and CDR2 (germline): MNHEY, SVGEGT. The CDR3 DNA follows: TGTGCCAGCAGCTTTACAAATCCAGGAATAGGCCTCCCCTACGAGCAGTACTTC. Translation gives CASSFTNPGIGLPYEQYF.

The chain uses TRBV5-1 and TRBJ2-5, with 7 nucleotides matching TRBD2. With 0 bases clipped from V and 3 bases from J, the junction kept 5 bases outside the gene matches. Germline assignment: CDR1 SGHRS and CDR2 YFSETQ. There are 15 residues in the CDR3. For the CDR3, the DNA is TGCGCCAGCAGCTTGGCGCTAGCGGATGAAGAGACCCAGTACTTC. It codes for CASSLALADEETQYF.

Many counts were recorded for this clonotype. V usage is TRBV6-5 and J usage is TRBJ2-5, with D perhaps TRBD2 (5 bases). The germline gives CDR1 MNHEY, CDR2 SVGAGI. The CDR3 has 14 residues. Trimming stripped 0 bases from V and 4 bases from J, with 9 bases between. For the CDR3, the DNA is TGTGCCAGCAGTTACTCGAGGGCGTCAGAGACCCAGTACTTC. Its translation is CASSYSRASETQYF.

This chain's CDR3 is CASTHIRDTQYF. CDR3 DNA sequence: TGTGCCAGCACCCATATCAGGGATACGCAGTATTTT. This rearrangement joins TRBV12-3 or TRBV12-4 to TRBJ2-3; D gene unclear. The V end was cut by 7 bases, the J end by 6 bases, with 11 bases between. This CDR3 has 12 amino acids.

The J gene is TRBJ2-4, the V gene TRBV6-1; D perhaps matches TRBD1 (6 bases). V was clipped by 7 bases and J by 3 bases, with 13 bases between them. Germline V CDR1 and CDR2: MNHNS, SASEGT. This CDR3 spans 14 amino acids. This CDR3 reads CASKTGLGKNIQYF. For the CDR3, the DNA is TGTGCCAGCAAAACAGGGTTGGGCAAAAACATTCAGTACTTC.

V usage is TRBV20-1 and J usage is TRBJ2-5, with TRBD2 matching over 7 bases. The V gene end was trimmed by 0 bases and the J gene end by 5 bases; junction bases not matched to a gene: 12. CDR3 length equals 16 residues. Germline assignment: CDR1 DFQATT and CDR2 SNEGSKA (reference sequence). The CDR3 protein is CSARDARASGRETQYF. The DNA for the CDR3 is TGCAGTGCTAGAGATGCGCGGGCTAGCGGAAGGGAGACCCAGTACTTC.

This clonotype was recorded a few times. The J gene is TRBJ1-6, the V gene TRBV10-2, with D perhaps TRBD1 (5 bases). The CDR3 has 15 residues. Per the germline V gene, CDR1 is WSHSY and CDR2 is SAAADI. With 2 bases removed from V and 5 bases from J, the gap between germline ends came to 10 bases. CDR3 DNA sequence: TGCGCCAGCAGTGAGACAGGCCGAGATAATTCACCCCTCCACTTT. This translates into CASSETGRDNSPLHF.

This clonotype occurred many times. The V gene is TRBV30, the J gene TRBJ1-1, with D perhaps matching TRBD1 (6 bases). Germline loops: CDR1 GTSNPN, CDR2 SVGIG (reference sequence). This CDR3 is 15 amino acids long. With 2 bases removed from V and 3 bases from J, the gap between germline ends came to 16 bases. In DNA, the CDR3 is TGTGCCTGGAGTTCTGGGGGGCGAGGAGACACTGAAGCTTTCTTT. This translates into CAWSSGGRGDTEAFF.

This sequence joins TRBV6-2 or TRBV6-3 and TRBJ2-7; D gene uncertain. The CDR3 has 14 residues. Germline values: CDR1 MNHEY, CDR2 SVGEGT. Trimming removed 6 bases from V and 0 bases from J, with 12 bases in between. The CDR3 coding sequence is TGTGCCAGCAGCCCACCATATGACTCCTACGAGCAGTACTTC. Its translation is CASSPPYDSYEQYF.